The rows below give T cell receptor beta chains drawn from one sample of a study of response to subunit inactivated influenza vaccine. TCRdb processed the RT-PCR reads anew with MiXCR; each CDR3 protein has one entry. The sample has roughly 780,000 distinct CDR3 sequences, approximately 17% seen once. The source material was PBMCs from blood, sampled about 5 days after vaccination. The receptors here all came from a man in his forties or fifties who received an inactivated influenza vaccine. The CDR3 runs from the conserved cysteine through the conserved F or W. D genes are given only for firm matches. The size of a clone is reported for some rows only, either as once, few or many, or as a class for expanded clones.

V: TRBV28; D: .; size: few; J: TRBJ1-2; DNA: TGTGCCAGCAGTACCGACAGCCACTATGGCTACACCTTC; CDR3: CASSTDSHYGYTF
V: TRBV7-2; D: .; size: few; J: TRBJ2-1; DNA: TGTGCCAGCAGTATAACCGGTCCGTTATTGGGTGAGCAGTTCTTC; CDR3: CASSITGPLLGEQFF
V: TRBV12-3/TRBV12-4; D: .; size: .; J: TRBJ2-7; DNA: TGTGCCAGCAGTTTACAGGGAGACTACGAGCAGTACTTC; CDR3: CASSLQGDYEQYF
V: TRBV12-3/TRBV12-4; D: .; size: many; J: TRBJ2-7; DNA: TGTGCCAGCAGTCCCGGGTGGCGGCTAGGGGAGCAGTACTTC; CDR3: CASSPGWRLGEQYF
V: TRBV9; D: .; size: .; J: TRBJ2-1; DNA: TGTGCCAGCAGCGTAATGAACAATGAGCAGTTCTTC; CDR3: CASSVMNNEQFF
V: TRBV29-1; D: TRBD2; size: many; J: TRBJ2-3; DNA: TGCAGCTTATTTCTAGCGGGAGTCGGAGATACGCAGTATTTT; CDR3: CSLFLAGVGDTQYF
V: TRBV18; D: TRBD2; size: .; J: TRBJ2-6; DNA: TGTGCCAGCTCACCATCTCCGGCTAGCGGGGCTGGGGCCAACGTCCTGACTTTC; CDR3: CASSPSPASGAGANVLTF
V: TRBV6-1; D: .; size: few; J: TRBJ2-7; DNA: TGTGCCAGCAGTCTCTACGCCCCACAACCGGGACGGAGCTCCTACGAGCAGTACTTC; CDR3: CASSLYAPQPGRSSYEQYF
V: TRBV25-1; D: TRBD1; size: once; J: TRBJ1-2; DNA: TGTGCCAGCGGCGGGACAGGGTATACCTTC; CDR3: CASGGTGYTF
V: TRBV27; D: .; size: .; J: TRBJ1-6; DNA: TGTGCCAGCAGTTCCGGGACGGTCTATAATTCACCCCTCCACTTT; CDR3: CASSSGTVYNSPLHF
V: TRBV29-1; D: TRBD2; size: .; J: TRBJ2-5; DNA: TGCAGCGTTCTTAGCGGGAGGGGGGAGACCCAGTACTTC; CDR3: CSVLSGRGETQYF
V: TRBV4-3; D: TRBD1; size: .; J: TRBJ2-3; DNA: TGCGCCAGCAGCCAAGATTGGGGGACAGGTGGTACAGATACGCAGTATTTT; CDR3: CASSQDWGTGGTDTQYF
V: TRBV4-1; D: .; size: few; J: TRBJ1-4; DNA: TGCGCCAGCAGCCAGGGGCCGATGTCGGGGAAACTGTTTTTT; CDR3: CASSQGPMSGKLFF